The rows below give T cell receptor beta chains drawn from one sample of a study of cytomegalovirus exposure and HLA in healthy donors. The method was immunoSEQ multiplex PCR; TCRdb's version includes in-frame clones alone and lacks a portion of them. The sample's table shows about 190,000 clones. Specimen: PBMCs. The receptors were gathered from a woman aged 25 to 45 in good health and CMV-seropositive. CDR3s leave out the opening cysteine and the closing phenylalanine or tryptophan.

v_gene | CDR3aa
TRBV6-5 | ASRPGQGASPLH
TRBV18 | ASSPRREFYEQY
TRBV9 | ASRPRTGAMNTEAF
TRBV12-1 | ASSPVGRLYEQY
TRBV10-3 | ASGGEETQY
TRBV25-1 | ASSGTGLANTGELF
TRBV19 | ASSNRVMNTEAF
TRBV19 | ASSGGTGPSYEQY
TRBV28 | AALVGGGGRTGELF
TRBV4-1 | ASSQSLAGVSSYEQY